This TCR beta chain is from a study of cytomegalovirus exposure and HLA in healthy donors. Overall study findings and caveats: TCR clusters originating in the first cohort tended to co-occur in the 120 validation repertoires, according to a later analysis.

From the 120-subject validation cohort, which was separate from the roughly 710-subject first cohort, the donors were drawn. V shed 4 bases and J shed 6 bases, with 16 bases lying between them. Germline lookup yields CDR1 SQVTM and CDR2 ANQGSEA. CDR3 size: 13 residues. Some clones are missing from TCRdb's copy, which holds only in-frame ones; the method was immunoSEQ multiplex PCR. In the table there are 250,000 to 300,000 clones, just over 85% of which are singletons. With regard to this clone: Its matching antigen is unknown.

The chain uses TRBV29-1 and TRBJ2-7; D possibly corresponds to TRBD1 (7 bases). This receptor was taken from a woman aged 18-30 years in good health and CMV-seronegative. Sequences were obtained from PBMCs. CDR3 DNA sequence: TGCAGCGTTGGGAGGCAGGAGGGGGCCGAGCAGTACTTC. Amino acid sequence: CSVGRQEGAEQYF.